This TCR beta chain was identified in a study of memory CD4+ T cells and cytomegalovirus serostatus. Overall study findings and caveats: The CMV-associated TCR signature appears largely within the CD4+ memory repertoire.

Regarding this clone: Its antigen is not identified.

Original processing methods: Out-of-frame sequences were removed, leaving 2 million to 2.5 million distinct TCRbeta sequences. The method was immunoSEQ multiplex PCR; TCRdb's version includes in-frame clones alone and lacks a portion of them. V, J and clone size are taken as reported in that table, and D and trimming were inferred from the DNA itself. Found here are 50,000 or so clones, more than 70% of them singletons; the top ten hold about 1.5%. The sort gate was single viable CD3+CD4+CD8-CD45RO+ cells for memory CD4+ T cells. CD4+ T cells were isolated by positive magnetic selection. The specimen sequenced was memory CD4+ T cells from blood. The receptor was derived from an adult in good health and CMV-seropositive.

The CDR3 here is CASSLVTNEKLFF. The CDR3, as DNA: TGTGCCAGCAGCTTGGTAACTAATGAAAAACTGTTTTTT. The chain carries TRBV5-5 and TRBJ1-4; no clear D. Per germline, CDR1 SGHKS and CDR2 YYEKEE (reference sequence). This CDR3 comprises 13 residues. V lost 0 bases to trimming and J lost 1 base, with 1 base between them.